The 23 T cell receptor beta chains below come from one sample, sequenced in a study of breast tumors, draining lymph nodes, adjacent tissues (dated by TCRdb to 2016 to 2017). The axillary draining lymph nodes of breast cancer patients were the source of the lymph node samples. Library creation used multiplex PCR. Data came from an Illumina HiSeq 2000. TCRdb took the public reads, trimmed them with fastp at Q25, ran MiXCR for clone calling and kept in-frame beta chains. Rows with a matching CDR3 protein are joined into one entry that keeps the most common DNA and genes. For this sample the table gives about 300,000 distinct CDR3 sequences, of which over 25% were detected only once. In total, the top ten clones hold under 1.2% of the sample. The specimen sequenced was axillary lymph node tissue. The receptors were gathered from a female donor with breast cancer. Some clones in this sample may be carry-over from other donors' samples.

This clonotype appeared a few times. The V gene is TRBV30, the J gene TRBJ2-1; TRBD1 matches 7 bases. The CDR3 extends over 15 amino acids. V dropped 2 bases and J dropped 0; count of bases not matched to a gene: 4. Germline values: CDR1 GTSNPN, CDR2 SVGIG (reference sequence). CDR3 protein: CAWSRGQSSYNEQFF. CDR3 DNA sequence: TGTGCCTGGAGTAGGGGACAGAGCTCCTACAATGAGCAGTTCTTC.

For this clonotype: A much larger clone differs from this one at a single base, so this may be a read error. The chain links TRBV7-6 to TRBJ1-5; D unclear. Deletions cut 2 bases from V and 5 bases from J, with 4 bases between. Germline CDR1 is SGHVS and CDR2 is FNYEAQ. CDR3 length: 12 residues. This CDR3 is CASSLLDQPQHF. The CDR3 DNA reads as TGTGCCAGCAGCTTACTGGATCAGCCCCAGCATTTT.

This clonotype has at least ten counts. The V and J genes are TRBV7-8 and TRBJ2-1; 11 nucleotides match TRBD2. The length of the CDR3 is 19 residues. Germline V gene data show CDR1 as SGHVS and CDR2 as FQNEAQ. The V and J ends lost 2 bases and 6 bases, in that order; junction bases with no gene match: 15. CDR3 residues: CASSLFLQSSGRRGNEQFF. The DNA of the CDR3 is TGTGCCAGCAGCTTATTCCTGCAGTCTAGCGGGAGGAGGGGCAATGAGCAGTTCTTC.

This clonotype was detected many times. A read error may produce the germline difference seen at one junction end. The chain has TRBV7-7 and TRBJ2-3; D remains ambiguous. The germline CDR1 and CDR2 sequences are SSHAT and FNYEAQ (reference sequence). This CDR3 region has 13 residues. CDR3 DNA sequence: TGTGCTAGCAGCCCCTTGCAAGCAGATACGCAGTATTTT. Amino acids: CASSPLQADTQYF.

Points on this clonotype: A clone one base away is much larger, so this may be a read error. The CDR3, as DNA: TGTGCCATCAGTGAAAGTCACGCAGCGCGGGGCTACACCTTC. Its translation: CAISESHAARGYTF. V is TRBV10-3 and J is TRBJ1-2, with D uncertain. Germline assignment: CDR1 ENHRY and CDR2 SYGVKD. The V gene lost 3 bases and the J gene lost 8 bases, with 16 bases spanning the gap. The CDR3 is 14 amino acids.

This clonotype was recorded a few times. V usage is TRBV7-9 and J usage is TRBJ2-1; D might be TRBD1 or TRBD2, each matching 5 bases. Germline CDR1 is SEHNR and CDR2 is FQNEAQ (reference sequence). The CDR3 is made up of 14 amino acids. The V gene lost 5 bases and the J gene lost 6 bases, with 14 bases spanning the gap. CDR3 region: CASSNRDGVNEQFF. In DNA form, the CDR3 reads TGTGCCAGCAGCAACCGGGACGGGGTCAATGAGCAGTTCTTC.

This clonotype was counted only a few times. The genes are TRBV6-1 and TRBJ1-5; D might be TRBD1 (6 bases). Germline CDR1 is MNHNS and CDR2 is SASEGT. With 5 bases removed from V and 4 bases from J, the gap between germline ends came to 15 bases. This CDR3 has 15 residues. CDR3 coding DNA: TGTGCCAGCAGTCTACGGGACAATCCAAATCAGCCCCAGCATTTT. Its protein product is CASSLRDNPNQPQHF.

The sample holds many counts of this clonotype. J is TRBJ1-3 and V is TRBV11-2; D is unresolved. This CDR3 is 14 amino acids long. The germline V gene encodes CDR1 SGHAT and CDR2 FQNNGV. The germline V and J ends were trimmed by 5 bases and 7 bases, with 15 bases remaining between them. CDR3 protein: CASSPSSKGNTIYF. The CDR3 coding sequence is TGTGCCAGCAGCCCCTCTTCCAAGGGCAACACCATATATTTT.

This clonotype occurred many times. This chain uses TRBV12-3 or TRBV12-4 with TRBJ2-7; no firm D call. Trimming took 6 bases from V and 7 from J, leaving 16 bases between them. The CDR3 is 13 residues long. CDR3 nucleotide sequence: TGTGCCAGCAGGATCGGGCTGAAGCTAGAGCAGTACTTC. Translation gives CASRIGLKLEQYF.

This clonotype was observed many times. The rearrangement joins TRBV6-5 to TRBJ1-3; D is undetermined. CDR1 is MNHEY and CDR2 is SVGAGI in the germline V gene. This CDR3 spans 15 amino acids. V shed 5 bases and J shed 0 bases, with 11 bases lying between them. CDR3 residues: CASSQNGVSGNTIYF. CDR3 coding DNA: TGTGCCAGCAGTCAGAATGGGGTCTCTGGAAACACCATATATTTT.

This clonotype was recorded at least ten times. The V gene is TRBV19, the J gene TRBJ2-1; TRBD2 matches at 10 bases. The CDR3 sequence is 15 residues long. The germline gives CDR1 LNHDA, CDR2 SQIVND (reference sequence). Trimming took 6 bases from V and 7 from J; bases not matched to a gene: 9. In DNA form, the CDR3 reads TGTGCCAGTAGCCGGACTAGCGGTGACAGGAATGAGCAGTTCTTC. The encoded protein is CASSRTSGDRNEQFF.

This clonotype occurred many times. The CDR3, as DNA: TGTGCCAGCAGCGGGGGACCAAATGCCTACGAGCAGTACTTC. Encoded protein: CASSGGPNAYEQYF. The genes are TRBV11-2 and TRBJ2-7; tentatively, D is TRBD1 or TRBD2 (5 bases each). The germline V and J ends were trimmed by 5 bases and 2 bases, with 13 bases remaining between them. This CDR3 contains 14 residues. Germline loops: CDR1 SGHAT, CDR2 FQNNGV.

A word on this clonotype: At one of its ends the junction is not consistent with the germline gene, which may arise from a read error. The CDR3 DNA is TGTGCCAGCTCACCACGGATCGGGACAGCCTCCTACGAGCAGTACTTC. It is translated as CASSPRIGTASYEQYF. The V gene is TRBV5-1, the J gene TRBJ2-7; 7 bases fit TRBD1. Germline values: CDR1 SGHRS, CDR2 YFSETQ. This CDR3 comprises 16 residues.

The chain combines TRBV6-2 or TRBV6-3 with TRBJ2-2; 13 nucleotides match TRBD2. The ends lost 5 bases at V and 5 bases at J; junction bases unmatched: 5. Germline V gene lookup returns CDR1 MNHEY and CDR2 SVGEGT. The CDR3 length is 16 residues. The CDR3 sequence is CASSPRGLAGTGELFF. CDR3 bases: TGTGCCAGCAGTCCCCGGGGACTAGCGGGAACCGGGGAGCTGTTTTTT.

This clonotype was detected ten times or more. This chain uses TRBV4-1 with TRBJ1-2; possible D gene TRBD1, 5 bases. CDR1 is MGHRA, CDR2 YSYEKL, per germline. The CDR3 loop spans 15 amino acids. V was shortened by 0 bases and J by 1 base, with 9 bases between the two germline ends. Here the CDR3 DNA reads TGCGCCAGCAGCCAAGATGGCGGGGGTAACTATGGCTACACCTTC. Protein sequence: CASSQDGGGNYGYTF.

The chain recombines TRBV18 with TRBJ2-2; D uncertain. The CDR3 spans 17 residues. Germline loops: CDR1 KGHSH, CDR2 LQKENI. The germline V and J ends were trimmed by 2 bases and 0 bases, with 13 bases remaining between them. The CDR3 reads CASSPLGRGPNTGELFF. In DNA form, the CDR3 reads TGTGCCAGCTCACCATTGGGTAGAGGTCCGAACACCGGGGAGCTGTTTTTT.

The chain carries TRBV24-1 and TRBJ2-2, with 7 bases matching TRBD2. After removal of 7 bases from V and 1 base from J, the junction contained 11 bases not matched to a gene. Germline V gene lookup returns CDR1 KGHDR and CDR2 SFDVKD. The CDR3 spans 17 residues. The CDR3 coding sequence is TGTGCCACCAGCGGATTGGGTTGCGGGAGGAACACCGGGGAGCTGTTTTTT. This translates into CATSGLGCGRNTGELFF.

About this clonotype itself: One end of the junction does not line up with germline, which may come from a read error. The chain employs TRBV19 and TRBJ2-6; 9 nucleotides align to TRBD1. The germline V gene encodes CDR1 LNHDA and CDR2 SQIVND (reference sequence). CDR3 length: 20 residues. Written as DNA, the CDR3 is TGTGCCAGTAGTATATGGGGTTTGGGGACAGGGTTGACTGGGGCCACCGTCCTGACTTTC. It yields the protein CASSIWGLGTGLTGATVLTF.

This clonotype was found a few times. The chain recombines TRBV6-2 or TRBV6-3 with TRBJ2-1; 10 bases line up with TRBD2. This CDR3 region has 14 residues. Germline V gene data show CDR1 as MNHEY and CDR2 as SVGEGT. The trim removed 8 bases at V and 8 bases at J, leaving 9 bases unmatched. The chain's CDR3 is CASFLASGSHEQFF. CDR3 bases: TGTGCCAGCTTTTTGGCTAGCGGGAGCCATGAGCAGTTCTTC.

In its sample, this clonotype was seen many times. This chain uses TRBV7-2 with TRBJ2-5; maybe TRBD1 (7 bases). Trimming took off 6 bases at V and 3 bases at J, with 20 bases between the two ends. The CDR3 is 16 amino acids. Germline CDR1 SGHTA, CDR2 FQGNSA. Here the CDR3 DNA reads TGTGCCAGCAGTTCTAAGCAGGGGGGATTTAAAGAGACCCAGTACTTC. It is translated as CASSSKQGGFKETQYF.

This clonotype was counted many times. The CDR3 here is CASSYRFSRPQYF. Written as DNA, the CDR3 is TGTGCCAGCAGTTACCGCTTCTCCCGGCCCCAGTACTTC. The V gene is TRBV6-5, the J gene TRBJ2-5; D is ambiguous. Germline V gives CDR1 MNHEY, CDR2 SVGAGI. Trimming removed 2 bases from V and 9 bases from J, with 13 bases in between. CDR3 size: 13 residues.

The table lists this clonotype with many counts. J is TRBJ2-3 and V is TRBV7-9, with D possibly matching TRBD2 (6 bases). The V end lost 2 bases, the J end lost 3 bases, and 15 bases lay between the germline ends. In germline, CDR1 is SEHNR, CDR2 FQNEAQ (reference sequence). The CDR3 has 16 residues. The CDR3 DNA sequence: TGTGCCAGCAGCTTACTGCGGGAAGGAGGGACAGATACGCAGTATTTT. Translating gives CASSLLREGGTDTQYF.

This clonotype was seen a few times. This may stem from a read error, because a much larger clone lies one nucleotide away. As the CDR3 is not closed by the conserved phenylalanine or tryptophan, this likely results from a read error. V gene TRBV7-3 combines with J gene TRBJ2-7; no clear D. The germline V gene encodes CDR1 SGHTA and CDR2 FQGTGA. The V end was cut by 2 bases, the J end by 5 bases, with 4 bases between. This CDR3 comprises 11 residues. The CDR3 here is CASSLGDEQYL. CDR3 bases: TGTGCCAGCAGCTTAGGGGACGAGCAGTACCTC.